Listed here is a single T cell receptor (beta chain). Its matching antigen is unknown. The record originates from a study of radiotherapy plus CTLA-4 blockade in lung cancer. Overall study: Disease control was present in 30% to 35% of patients, and objective responses in around 18%. Study-wide points: Strongest reported response predictors: early blood clone changes and post-radiation interferon-beta.

Trimming took off 2 bases at V and 1 base at J, with 17 bases between the two ends. The CDR3 is 17 amino acids. Germline CDR1 reads SGHAT; CDR2 reads FQDESV (reference sequence). TCRdb's copy holds only in-frame clones and misses some; the assay was immunoSEQ multiplex PCR. Here the sample spans 65,000 to 85,000 clones, under 75% being singletons. This TCR derives from a human donor with non-small cell lung cancer whose response to radiotherapy plus ipilimumab could not be evaluated. This sample comprised peripheral blood, obtained from a patient treated with radiotherapy plus ipilimumab. V is TRBV11-1 and J is TRBJ1-1; perhaps TRBD1 as D (5 bases). The CDR3 loop is CASSLKVLGTGNTEAFF. In DNA, the CDR3 is TGTGCCAGCAGCTTAAAGGTCTTGGGGACTGGGAACACTGAAGCTTTCTTT.